The clone carrying this T cell receptor beta chain appeared a few times. As yet, its antigen is unknown. The PCR made use of 60 Vbeta and 13 Jbeta primers. In the original analysis: It was a later analysis that counted about 80 million unique TCR beta chains, of which some 9.9 million were shared. Assay used: immunoSEQ multiplex PCR; TCRdb lists only in-frame clones, some missing. For V, J and clone size, that table is used; D and trimming come from the DNA. The top ten hold around 2% of the sample, which has around 180,000 clones, 81% seen once. The sample comes from a study of cytomegalovirus exposure and HLA in healthy donors. Study results and caveats: Under in vitro conditions, three CMV-associated chains were confirmed as specific for CMV antigens. Most likely, a cluster of highly shared sequence variants arose as a sequencing artifact.

The receptor's source is a man aged 18-30 years in good health and CMV-seronegative. Sample: PBMCs.

The CDR3 protein is CASSRHPDTQYF. In DNA, the CDR3 is TGTGCCAGCAGCCGACACCCAGATACGCAGTATTTT. This chain uses TRBV7-9 with TRBJ2-3; D is unresolved. The CDR3 runs 12 residues. Trimming shortened V by 5 bases and J by 4 bases, and 7 bases separated the two germline ends. Germline V CDR1 and CDR2: SEHNR, FQNEAQ (reference sequence).